Listed below are T cell receptor beta chains from one sample, sequenced in a study of T-cell reconstitution after alpha-beta-depleted transplantation in children. TCRdb re-called the PCR reads through MiXCR, storing one row per CDR3 protein. The profile covers about 580,000 distinct CDR3 sequences, with roughly 23% appearing a single time and around 14% taken by the ten largest. The source was PBMCs, mostly from graft donor cells, collected 360 days after TCRalphabeta/CD19-depleted stem cell transplant. These receptors all stem from a boy in the first two years of life who had a stem cell transplant for acute myeloid leukemia, so the T cells may come from the graft donor. The CDR3 runs from the conserved cysteine through the conserved F or W. The order of the fields is clone size, V gene, J gene, D gene, CDR3 protein, CDR3 DNA. The D gene is left open where the match is weak. The size field is filled for only some rows; it gives once, few, many or a size class.

clone size: .; V gene: TRBV7-2; J gene: TRBJ2-5; D gene: .; CDR3 protein: CASSLAARGGVGQETQYF; CDR3 DNA: TGTGCCAGCAGCTTAGCGGCCAGGGGAGGGGTGGGCCAAGAGACCCAGTACTTC
clone size: .; V gene: TRBV4-3; J gene: TRBJ2-1; D gene: TRBD2; CDR3 protein: CASSQDVGGSYNEQFF; CDR3 DNA: TGCGCCAGCAGCCAAGATGTCGGGGGGTCCTACAATGAGCAGTTCTTC
clone size: .; V gene: TRBV2; J gene: TRBJ2-7; D gene: .; CDR3 protein: CASGGLNEQYF; CDR3 DNA: TGTGCCAGCGGGGGGTTAAACGAGCAGTACTTC
clone size: few; V gene: TRBV20-1; J gene: TRBJ2-5; D gene: TRBD2; CDR3 protein: CSAPPIAGGRTQYF; CDR3 DNA: TGCAGTGCCCCCCCCATTGCGGGGGGCCGGACCCAGTACTTC
clone size: .; V gene: TRBV4-3; J gene: TRBJ2-2; D gene: .; CDR3 protein: CASSQGPTGELFF; CDR3 DNA: TGCGCCAGCAGCCAAGGTCCCACCGGGGAGCTGTTTTTT
clone size: .; V gene: TRBV9; J gene: TRBJ2-1; D gene: .; CDR3 protein: CASSATDLNEQFF; CDR3 DNA: TGTGCCAGCAGCGCCACGGACCTTAATGAGCAGTTCTTC
clone size: .; V gene: TRBV12-3/TRBV12-4; J gene: TRBJ2-1; D gene: TRBD2; CDR3 protein: CASSFSLGASGGRDNEQFF; CDR3 DNA: TGTGCCAGCAGTTTTTCACTCGGGGCTAGCGGGGGGCGGGACAATGAGCAGTTCTTC
clone size: many; V gene: TRBV7-2; J gene: TRBJ2-2; D gene: .; CDR3 protein: CASSLDSSAGELFF; CDR3 DNA: TGTGCCAGCAGCTTAGATAGCTCCGCTGGGGAGCTGTTTTTT
clone size: .; V gene: TRBV10-3; J gene: TRBJ2-1; D gene: TRBD2; CDR3 protein: CAISESTSGGPNEQFF; CDR3 DNA: TGTGCCATCAGTGAGTCCACTAGCGGGGGACCCAATGAGCAGTTCTTC
clone size: .; V gene: TRBV6-5; J gene: TRBJ2-5; D gene: .; CDR3 protein: CASSYSMGMETQYF; CDR3 DNA: TGTGCCAGCAGTTACTCGATGGGGATGGAGACCCAGTACTTC
clone size: many; V gene: TRBV20-1; J gene: TRBJ2-1; D gene: TRBD1; CDR3 protein: CSARGQSTKRGVYNEQFF; CDR3 DNA: TGCAGTGCTAGGGGACAGTCAACTAAACGTGGGGTCTACAATGAGCAGTTCTTC
clone size: many; V gene: TRBV27; J gene: TRBJ1-3; D gene: .; CDR3 protein: CASSPLGQLTGNTIYF; CDR3 DNA: TGTGCCAGCAGCCCCCTCGGGCAGTTGACTGGAAACACCATATATTTT
clone size: many; V gene: TRBV12-3/TRBV12-4; J gene: TRBJ2-2; D gene: .; CDR3 protein: CASSLGPGNGELFF; CDR3 DNA: TGTGCCAGCAGTTTAGGTCCGGGGAACGGGGAGCTGTTTTTT
clone size: few; V gene: TRBV6-2/TRBV6-3; J gene: TRBJ2-5; D gene: TRBD2; CDR3 protein: CASSLDPGLAETQYF; CDR3 DNA: TGTGCCAGCAGCCTTGACCCGGGACTAGCAGAGACCCAGTACTTC